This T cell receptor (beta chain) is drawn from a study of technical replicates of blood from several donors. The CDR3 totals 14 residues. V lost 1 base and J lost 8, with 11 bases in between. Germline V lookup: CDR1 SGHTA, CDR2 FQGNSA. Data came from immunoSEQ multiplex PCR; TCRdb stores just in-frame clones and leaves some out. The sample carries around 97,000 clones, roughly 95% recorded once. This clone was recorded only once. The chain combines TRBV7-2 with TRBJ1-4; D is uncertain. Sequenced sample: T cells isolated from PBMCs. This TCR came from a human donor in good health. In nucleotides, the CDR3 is TGTGCCAGCAGCTTAGGTTGGGGAGGCGAAAAACTGTTTTTT. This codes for CASSLGWGGEKLFF.